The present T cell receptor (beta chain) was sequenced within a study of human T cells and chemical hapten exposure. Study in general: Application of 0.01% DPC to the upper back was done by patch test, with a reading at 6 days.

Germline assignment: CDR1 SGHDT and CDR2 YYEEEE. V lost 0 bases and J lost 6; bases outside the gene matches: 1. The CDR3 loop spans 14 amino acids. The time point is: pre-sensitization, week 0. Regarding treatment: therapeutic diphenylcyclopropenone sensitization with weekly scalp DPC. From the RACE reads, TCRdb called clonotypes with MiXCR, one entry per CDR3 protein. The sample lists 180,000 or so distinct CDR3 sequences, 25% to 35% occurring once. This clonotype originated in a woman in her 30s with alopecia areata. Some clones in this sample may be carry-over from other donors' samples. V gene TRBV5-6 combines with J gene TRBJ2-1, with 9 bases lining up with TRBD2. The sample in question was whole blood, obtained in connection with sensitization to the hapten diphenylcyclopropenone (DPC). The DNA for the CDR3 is TGTGCCAGCAGCTTGGTAGCGGGAGTCAATGAGCAGTTCTTC. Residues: CASSLVAGVNEQFF.